The rows below give T cell receptor beta chains drawn from one sample of a study of early T cells in non-severe SARS-CoV-2 infection. MiXCR, run by TCRdb on the 5' RACE reads, gives a single entry per CDR3 protein. There are tens of thousands of distinct CDR3 sequences in the sample; around 10% occur only once, and approximately 8% lies in the top ten. This specimen consisted of whole blood, obtained at baseline. All receptors come from an adult who was a healthcare worker with PCR-confirmed SARS-CoV-2 infection or an uninfected control (not recorded which). The CDR3 runs from the conserved cysteine through the conserved F or W. D genes are given only for firm matches. Clone size is shown for a subset of rows, as once, few, many or a class of expanded clone.

v_gene,d_gene,j_gene,abundance,CDR3aa,CDR3nt
TRBV12-2,NA,TRBJ2-7,many,CASRFIRDEQYF,TGTGCAAGTCGCTTCATTCGCGACGAGCAGTACTTC
TRBV19,NA,TRBJ2-1,few,CASRQGGITNEQFF,TGTGCCAGTAGGCAGGGGGGAATAACCAATGAGCAGTTCTTC
TRBV21-1,NA,TRBJ1-3,few,CASSSVRDRGSGNTIYF,TGTGCCAGCAGCTCCGTCCGGGACAGGGGCTCTGGAAACACCATATATTTT
TRBV6-6,TRBD2,TRBJ2-5,NA,CASTTGGETQYF,TGTGCCAGCACCACGGGGGGGGAGACCCAGTACTTC
TRBV7-2,TRBD2,TRBJ2-7,NA,CASSLALQLAGEDEQYF,TGTGCCAGCAGCTTAGCGCTTCAACTAGCGGGGGAGGACGAGCAGTACTTC
TRBV12-3/TRBV12-4,NA,TRBJ1-5,few,CASSRGQNQPQHF,TGTGCCAGCAGTCGGGGTCAAAATCAGCCCCAGCATTTT
TRBV20-1,NA,TRBJ2-2,many,CSAPGLNTGELFF,TGCAGTGCCCCGGGACTGAACACCGGGGAGCTGTTTTTT
TRBV29-1,NA,TRBJ1-6,NA,CSVEREGRGNSPLHF,TGCAGCGTTGAACGGGAGGGGCGGGGGAATTCACCCCTCCACTTT
TRBV11-2,NA,TRBJ2-7,few,CASSLDPTGRYEQYF,TGTGCCAGCAGCTTAGATCCCACAGGGAGGTACGAGCAGTACTTC
TRBV2,NA,TRBJ2-1,many,CASLIGTERFF,TGTGCCAGCCTTATCGGGACCGAGCGGTTCTTC
TRBV7-7,NA,TRBJ2-3,few,CASSPGHGAGTQYF,TGTGCTAGCAGCCCCGGACACGGAGCGGGTACGCAGTATTTT
TRBV20-1,TRBD2,TRBJ2-1,many,CSASPLAGAYNEQFF,TGCAGTGCTAGTCCCTTAGCGGGGGCCTACAATGAGCAGTTCTTC
TRBV4-1,TRBD2,TRBJ2-7,once,CASSQDGGGGASEQYF,TGCGCCAGCAGCCAAGATGGAGGCGGGGGGGCGTCCGAGCAGTACTTC
TRBV5-5,NA,TRBJ1-6,few,CASSLEGTLHF,TGTGCCAGCAGCTTGGAGGGAACCCTCCACTTT
TRBV6-4,NA,TRBJ2-3,NA,CASSGSGTDTQYF,TGTGCCAGCAGTGGATCCGGAACAGATACGCAGTATTTT
TRBV7-9,NA,TRBJ2-2,NA,CASTRTPENTGELFF,TGTGCCAGCACCCGGACACCCGAGAACACCGGGGAGCTGTTTTTT
TRBV5-1,TRBD2,TRBJ2-3,NA,CASSLSTGLVADTQYF,TGCGCCAGCAGCCTCAGTACCGGACTAGTCGCAGATACGCAGTATTTT
TRBV4-2,TRBD1,TRBJ2-2,few,CASSHSSGTGTGELFF,TGTGCCAGCAGCCACTCCTCCGGGACAGGGACCGGGGAGCTGTTTTTT
TRBV2,NA,TRBJ2-5,once,CASSERGWQETQYF,TGTGCCAGCAGTGAACGAGGGTGGCAAGAGACCCAGTACTTC
TRBV21-1,NA,TRBJ1-2,few,CASSKALQIPGTGPTYGYTF,TGTGCCAGCAGCAAAGCCCTACAGATCCCCGGGACAGGGCCGACCTATGGCTACACCTTC
TRBV12-3/TRBV12-4,NA,TRBJ2-5,few,CASSSGTLGETQYF,TGTGCCAGCAGCTCCGGGACATTGGGAGAGACCCAGTACTTC
TRBV4-3,TRBD2,TRBJ2-3,many,CASSQTAGATDTQYF,TGCGCCAGCAGCCAGACAGCGGGGGCCACAGATACGCAGTATTTT
TRBV20-1,TRBD1,TRBJ1-2,few,CSASRQGYNYGYTF,TGCAGTGCTTCCAGACAGGGATATAACTATGGCTACACCTTC
TRBV20-1,TRBD2,TRBJ2-7,many,CSASTPGLAGGGYYYEQYF,TGCAGTGCTAGTACCCCGGGACTAGCGGGGGGAGGGTACTACTACGAGCAGTACTTC
TRBV6-4,NA,TRBJ2-7,few,CASSDFAYEQYF,TGTGCCAGCAGTGACTTCGCCTACGAGCAGTACTTC
TRBV12-3/TRBV12-4,NA,TRBJ1-3,NA,CASSEGNTIYF,TGTGCCAGCAGTGAAGGAAACACCATATATTTT
TRBV6-4,TRBD2,TRBJ2-2,few,CASSNLAGGGELFF,TGTGCCAGCAGTAACCTAGCGGGAGGCGGGGAGCTGTTTTTT
TRBV20-1,NA,TRBJ2-7,NA,CSAGFLGLRGIYEQYF,TGCAGTGCTGGCTTCCTGGGGCTTAGAGGAATCTACGAGCAGTACTTC
TRBV7-2,NA,TRBJ1-2,few,CASSLGQASYGYTF,TGTGCCAGCAGCCTCGGCCAGGCGTCCTATGGCTACACCTTC
TRBV20-1,TRBD1,TRBJ2-4,few,CSAFGQADIQYF,TGCAGTGCTTTCGGACAGGCGGACATTCAGTACTTC
TRBV20-1,NA,TRBJ2-1,many,CSARDPRRGNEQFF,TGCAGTGCTAGAGATCCACGCCGGGGGAATGAGCAGTTCTTC
TRBV5-6,TRBD1,TRBJ2-3,few,CASSFRFRQGIGDTQYF,TGTGCCAGCAGCTTCAGGTTTCGACAGGGCATAGGAGATACGCAGTATTTT